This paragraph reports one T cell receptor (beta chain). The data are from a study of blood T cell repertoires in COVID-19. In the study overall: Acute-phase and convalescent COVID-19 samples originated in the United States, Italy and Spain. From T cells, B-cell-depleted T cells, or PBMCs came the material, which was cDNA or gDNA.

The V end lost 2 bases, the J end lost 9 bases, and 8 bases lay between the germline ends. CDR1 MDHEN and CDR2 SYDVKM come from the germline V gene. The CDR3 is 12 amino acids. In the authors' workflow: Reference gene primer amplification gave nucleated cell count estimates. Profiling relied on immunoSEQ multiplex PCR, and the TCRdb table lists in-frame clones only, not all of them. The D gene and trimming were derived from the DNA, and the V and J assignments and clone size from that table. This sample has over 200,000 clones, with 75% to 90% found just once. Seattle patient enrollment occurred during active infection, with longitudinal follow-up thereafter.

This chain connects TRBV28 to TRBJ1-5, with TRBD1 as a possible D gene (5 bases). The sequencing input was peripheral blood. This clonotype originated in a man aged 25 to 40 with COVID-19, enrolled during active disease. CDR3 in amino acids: CASSLQGLPQHF. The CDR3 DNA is TGTGCCAGCAGTTTACAGGGTCTGCCCCAGCATTTT.